Shown below are 25 T cell receptor beta chains from a single sample sequenced in a study of cytomegalovirus exposure and HLA in healthy donors. Use of 60 Vbeta and 13 Jbeta primers characterized the PCR. Assay used: immunoSEQ multiplex PCR; TCRdb lists only in-frame clones, some missing. This sample carries over 150,000 clones, around 75% of them seen once, and the ten largest clones take approximately 2.1%. The sample was PBMCs. The receptors were sampled from a male donor in good health and CMV-seronegative.

This clone was seen a handful of times. The chain couples TRBV6-5 to TRBJ1-2; D remains ambiguous. Looked up from germline, CDR1 is MNHEY and CDR2 is SVGAGI. Between the trimmed V and J ends, which lost 5 bases and 5 bases, there was a span of 15 bases. CDR3 length: 14 residues. CDR3 DNA sequence: TGTGCCAGCAGTAACCTCGGACGGGAATATGGCTACACCTTC. Its protein is CASSNLGREYGYTF.

This clone was counted between two and nine times. J is TRBJ2-7 and V is TRBV6-5; 7 positions agree with TRBD2. Losses at the gene ends were 5 bases for V and 5 bases for J; bases not matched to a gene: 3. Germline V gene data show CDR1 as MNHEY and CDR2 as SVGAGI. The CDR3 is made up of 12 amino acids. The CDR3 nucleotides are TGTGCCAGCAGTCGGGGGAGGGACGAGCAGTACTTC. Translating it yields CASSRGRDEQYF.

The chain employs TRBV11-2 and TRBJ2-5, with D possibly matching TRBD2 (5 bases). The CDR3 loop spans 14 amino acids. The germline gives CDR1 SGHAT, CDR2 FQNNGV. The germline V and J ends were trimmed by 5 bases and 6 bases, with 16 bases remaining between them. CDR3 sequence (DNA): TGTGCCAGCAGCCACTCTGGAGGCGGAAAGACCCAGTACTTC. Protein: CASSHSGGGKTQYF.

The V call is TRBV6-5, the J call TRBJ2-5; D perhaps matches TRBD2 (7 bases). The CDR3 loop spans 15 amino acids. CDR1 MNHEY and CDR2 SVGAGI come from the germline V gene. V gave up 2 bases and J gave up 4 bases, with 14 bases separating them. The CDR3 is CASSYRGAGVETQYF. The DNA for the CDR3 is TGTGCCAGCAGTTACCGGGGGGCGGGGGTAGAGACCCAGTACTTC.

J is TRBJ1-1 and V is TRBV7-2; D gene unclear. V lost 5 bases, J lost 2 bases, and 12 bases lay in between. Germline V gene data show CDR1 as SGHTA and CDR2 as FQGNSA. This CDR3 spans 14 amino acids. CDR3 in amino acids: CASSTRRDNTEAFF. In DNA, the CDR3 is TGTGCCAGCAGCACTAGACGGGATAACACTGAAGCTTTCTTT.

This chain uses TRBV25-1 with TRBJ1-4; D ambiguous. CDR3 size: 12 residues. Trimming removed 7 bases at V and 7 bases at J, with 10 bases between. Germline lookup yields CDR1 MGHDK and CDR2 SYGVNS. The CDR3 DNA reads as TGTGCCAGCAAGGAGGAGGGTGAAAAACTGTTTTTT. Translating gives CASKEEGEKLFF.

This chain uses TRBV14 with TRBJ1-6; 8 bases match TRBD1. The CDR3 extends over 16 amino acids. The germline V gene has CDR1 SGHDN and CDR2 FVKESK. V shed 4 bases, J shed 10 bases, and the junction held 12 bases outside the gene matches. The CDR3 loop is CASSPLVGQGHSPLHF. The CDR3 DNA sequence: TGTGCCAGCAGCCCTCTTGTTGGACAGGGTCACTCACCCCTCCACTTT. Full variable domain (remainder filled in from reference TRBV14 and TRBJ1-6): EAGVTQFPSHSVIEKGQTVTLRCDPISGHDNLYWYRRVMGKEIKFLLHFVKESKQDESGMPNNRFLAERTGGTYSTLKVQPAELEDSGVYFCASSPLVGQGHSPLHFGNGTRLTVT.

The chain couples TRBV11-2 to TRBJ1-1, with a weak D call TRBD1 (6 bases). The CDR3 covers 14 residues. V lost 5 bases, J lost 4 bases, and 14 bases lay in between. Germline lookup yields CDR1 SGHAT and CDR2 FQNNGV. CDR3 nucleotide sequence: TGTGCCAGCAGCACCTTGGGAGGGGGCACTGAAGCTTTCTTT. It codes for CASSTLGGGTEAFF.

This chain connects TRBV5-1 to TRBJ2-7, with 11 bases aligning to TRBD2. This CDR3 contains 16 residues. Germline assignment: CDR1 SGHRS and CDR2 YFSETQ. V shed 4 bases and J 0 bases; nucleotides not matched to a gene: 6. The CDR3 protein is CASSPTSGGVSYEQYF. In DNA, the CDR3 is TGCGCCAGCAGCCCTACTAGCGGGGGCGTCTCCTACGAGCAGTACTTC.

The rearrangement joins TRBV5-5 to TRBJ1-6; D possibly corresponds to TRBD1 (5 bases). Trimming left V 3 bases short and J 6 bases short, with 10 bases between. The CDR3 spans 14 residues. Looked up from germline, CDR1 is SGHKS and CDR2 is YYEKEE (reference sequence). In nucleotides, the CDR3 is TGTGCCAGCAGCTCCAGGGAGGGTAATTCACCCCTCCACTTT. As protein: CASSSREGNSPLHF.

Of note for this clone: This CDR3 is also generated by other DNA sequences in the sample. The DNA of the CDR3 is TGTGCCAGCAGCTTAGTAGCTAACACTGAAGCTTTCTTT. Translated: CASSLVANTEAFF. The rearrangement joins TRBV7-9 to TRBJ1-1; D remains ambiguous. With 1 base removed from V and 2 bases from J, the gap between germline ends came to 5 bases. The V gene's germline CDR1 is SEHNR and CDR2 FQNEAQ (reference sequence). The CDR3 is 13 residues long. The full variable domain, with the rest looked up from reference TRBV7-9 and TRBJ1-1, is DTGVSQNPRHKITKRGQNVTFRCDPISEHNRLYWYRQTLGQGPEFLTYFQNEAQLEKSRLLSDRFSAERPKGSFSTLEIQRTEQGDSAMYLCASSLVANTEAFFGQGTRLTVV.

V is TRBV9 and J is TRBJ2-1; 8 nucleotides line up with TRBD1. CDR1 is SGDLS and CDR2 is YYNGEE in the germline V gene. V lost 4 bases and J lost 7; bases outside the gene matches: 7. The length of the CDR3 is 14 residues. The DNA for the CDR3 is TGTGCCAGCAGCTCCGGACAGGGATTAAATGAGCAGTTCTTC. It translates to CASSSGQGLNEQFF.

This clone was seen only once. This chain uses TRBV5-6 with TRBJ2-2; 7 bases agree with TRBD2. The germline V gene encodes CDR1 SGHDT and CDR2 YYEEEE. This CDR3 contains 16 residues. The J segment lost 4 bases and the V segment lost 4 bases, leaving 10 bases of the junction unmatched. This CDR3 reads CASSEGMGLRTGELFF. In DNA form, the CDR3 reads TGTGCCAGCAGCGAGGGAATGGGACTACGCACCGGGGAGCTGTTTTTT.

The chain uses TRBV30 and TRBJ2-3; 9 nucleotides match TRBD1. Germline V gives CDR1 GTSNPN, CDR2 SVGIG (reference sequence). The V segment lost 6 bases and the J segment 3 bases; nucleotides outside the gene matches: 7. The CDR3 covers 14 residues. CDR3 sequence reads: CACPGQGRTDTQYF. CDR3 in DNA: TGTGCCTGCCCGGGACAGGGACGGACAGATACGCAGTATTTT.

The genes are TRBV6-6 and TRBJ1-1, with TRBD1 identical over 9 bases. J gave up 5 bases and V 5 bases, and 6 bases lay outside the gene matches. Germline CDR1 is MNHNY and CDR2 is SVGAGI (reference sequence). This CDR3 spans 14 amino acids. Here the CDR3 DNA reads TGTGCCAGCAGTCGGACAGGGGAAAGGACTGAAGCTTTCTTT. It translates to CASSRTGERTEAFF.

V is TRBV27 and J is TRBJ2-5; possibly TRBD2 for D (5 bases). Between the trimmed V and J ends, which lost 6 bases and 6 bases, there was a span of 14 bases. CDR1 is MNHEY, CDR2 SMNVEV, per germline (reference sequence). The CDR3 contains 13 residues. The DNA of the CDR3 is TGTGCCAGCAGACTGGGGAGAGGACAGACCCAGTACTTC. Protein: CASRLGRGQTQYF.

This clone was detected once. This sequence joins TRBV11-2 and TRBJ2-7; 10 nucleotides align to TRBD2. The length of the CDR3 is 15 residues. Germline-derived CDR1 and CDR2 are SGHAT and FQNNGV. The junction had 2 bases not matched to a gene; V was cut back by 3 bases and J by 0 bases. CDR3: CASSFSSGGSYEQYF. In DNA, the CDR3 is TGTGCCAGCAGCTTCTCTAGCGGGGGCTCCTACGAGCAGTACTTC.

The V and J genes are TRBV9 and TRBJ1-2, with D unclear. V lost 7 bases to trimming and J lost 4 bases, with 17 bases between them. Germline loops: CDR1 SGDLS, CDR2 YYNGEE. There are 14 residues in the CDR3. CDR3: CASGPPGSLYGYTF. CDR3 nucleotide sequence: TGTGCCAGCGGCCCACCGGGGTCCCTCTATGGCTACACCTTC.

This sequence joins TRBV7-2 and TRBJ2-3; TRBD1 matches 7 bases. The V gene's germline CDR1 is SGHTA and CDR2 FQGNSA. After removal of 5 bases from V and 5 bases from J, the junction contained 10 bases not matched to a gene. CDR3 size: 15 residues. The CDR3 loop reads CASSRNRGGGDTQYF. CDR3 nucleotides: TGTGCCAGCAGCCGGAATAGAGGGGGCGGAGATACGCAGTATTTT.

V gene TRBV7-6 combines with J gene TRBJ2-6; tentatively, D is TRBD2 (5 bases). CDR1 is SGHVS and CDR2 is FNYEAQ in the germline V gene. The CDR3 covers 17 residues. Trimming shortened V by 4 bases and J by 0 bases, and 13 bases separated the two germline ends. The CDR3 DNA reads TGTGCCAGCAGCTCCCCTGGACGGGACTCTGGGGCCAACGTCCTGACTTTC. This codes for CASSSPGRDSGANVLTF.

V gene TRBV30 combines with J gene TRBJ1-4, with 9 bases that match TRBD1. Trimming cost V 3 bases and J 3 bases; bases outside gene matches: 2. CDR3 length equals 14 residues. In germline, CDR1 is GTSNPN, CDR2 SVGIG (reference sequence). Here the CDR3 reads CAWSRTGANEKLFF. The CDR3 nucleotides read TGTGCCTGGAGCCGGACAGGGGCTAATGAAAAACTGTTTTTT.

Comment on this clone: This specimen includes other DNA sequences encoding the same CDR3. The chain uses TRBV18 and TRBJ1-5, with D possibly TRBD1 on 6 matching bases. Trimming shortened V by 3 bases and J by 4 bases, and 10 bases separated the two germline ends. The CDR3 extends over 14 amino acids. Germline CDR1 is KGHSH and CDR2 is LQKENI. CDR3 in DNA: TGTGCCAGCTCACCGGGGGCAGGTAATCAGCCCCAGCATTTT. Translating it yields CASSPGAGNQPQHF.

This sequence joins TRBV11-2 and TRBJ2-7, with a weak D call TRBD1 (5 bases). The CDR3 is made up of 13 amino acids. Germline assignment: CDR1 SGHAT and CDR2 FQNNGV. Trimming left V 8 bases short and J 0 bases short, with 11 bases between. For the CDR3, the DNA is TGTGCCAGCGGCCGACAGAGCTCCTACGAGCAGTACTTC. Translating gives CASGRQSSYEQYF. The variable domain in full, with the rest retrieved from reference TRBV11-2 and TRBJ2-7, is EAGVAQSPRYKIIEKRQSVAFWCNPISGHATLYWYQQILGQGPKLLIQFQNNGVVDDSQLPKDRFSAERLKGVDSTLKIQPAKLEDSAVYLCASGRQSSYEQYFGPGTRLTVT.

The V call is TRBV6-6, the J call TRBJ1-2; D is perhaps TRBD1 (6 bases). Trimming pared 5 bases from V and 4 bases from J, leaving 17 bases between. The CDR3 runs 15 residues. From germline, CDR1 is MNHNY and CDR2 SVGAGI (reference sequence). The CDR3 loop is CASSPQQGFGYGYTF. The CDR3 DNA sequence: TGTGCCAGCAGTCCCCAACAGGGTTTTGGCTATGGCTACACCTTC.

This chain links TRBV2 with TRBJ2-7; 7 nucleotides match TRBD1. The CDR3 sequence is 15 residues long. J was trimmed by 1 base and V by 5 bases; bases with no gene match: 8. CDR1 is SNHLY, CDR2 FYNNEI, per germline. CDR3 sequence: CASSPDGTVSYEQYF. CDR3 DNA: TGTGCCAGCAGTCCTGACGGGACAGTATCCTACGAGCAGTACTTC.